The 8 T cell receptor beta chains listed next were all sequenced from one sample in a study of T cells in Graves' hyperthyroidism and ophthalmopathy (dated by TCRdb to the late 2010s). Library construction relied on multiplex PCR. This sample was sequenced with an Illumina HiSeq 2000. The TCR beta CDR3 regions were amplified from RNA transcripts. For the first round of RT-PCR on the TCR CDR3, the HTBI primer set was used together with the Qiagen OneStep RT-PCR kit. In-frame beta chains were kept once TCRdb had trimmed the public reads at Q25 with fastp and called clones with MiXCR. Identical CDR3 protein sequences are pooled into one entry, listed with their most common genes and DNA. In all, the sample holds hundreds of thousands of distinct CDR3 sequences, and 19% of those were seen once. The ten most abundant clones make up around 3.6% of the sample. Sequencing was carried out using blood. These receptors all stem from a woman between 18 and 29 years old with Graves' hyperthyroidism.

This clonotype was picked up many times. V and J are TRBV20-1 and TRBJ2-7; either TRBD1 or TRBD2 may supply D (6 bases each). The V end lost 0 bases, the J end lost 4 bases, and 22 bases lay between the germline ends. Germline V gives CDR1 DFQATT, CDR2 SNEGSKA (reference sequence). The CDR3 covers 17 residues. The CDR3 reads CSARDLSGRGHPYEQYF. In DNA form, the CDR3 reads TGCAGTGCTAGAGATCTGTCCGGCCGGGGGCACCCTTACGAGCAGTACTTC.

This clonotype has a handful of counts. This chain connects TRBV24-1 to TRBJ2-1; TRBD1 aligns across 7 bases. Germline CDR1 is KGHDR and CDR2 is SFDVKD. V shed 10 bases, J shed 0 bases, and the junction held 5 bases outside the gene matches. The CDR3 extends over 14 amino acids. CDR3 sequence: CATRDSSSYNEQFF. CDR3 DNA sequence: TGTGCCACAAGGGACAGCAGCTCCTACAATGAGCAGTTCTTC.

This clonotype came up many times. CDR3 sequence: CASSLGGGGRGLYF. The CDR3 DNA reads TGTGCCAGCAGTTTAGGTGGAGGGGGACGCGGGCTGTACTTC. The chain joins TRBV12-3 or TRBV12-4 to TRBJ2-7; perhaps D is TRBD1 or TRBD2 (6 bases each). V was cut by 1 base and J by 12 bases, with 19 bases left in between. This CDR3 comprises 14 residues.

This clonotype was counted ten times or more. Here the CDR3 reads CASKEGTDYGYTF. The CDR3 DNA sequence: TGTGCCAGCAAGGAGGGGACAGACTATGGCTACACCTTC. The rearrangement joins TRBV2 to TRBJ1-2, with TRBD1 matching 7 bases. Trimming removed 7 bases from V and 3 bases from J; junction bases left unmatched: 5. Looked up from germline, CDR1 is SNHLY and CDR2 is FYNNEI. The CDR3 is 13 residues long.

This clonotype occurred many times. The rearrangement links TRBV20-1 to TRBJ2-5, with TRBD2 matching over 8 bases. The CDR3 length is 15 residues. Per germline, CDR1 DFQATT and CDR2 SNEGSKA (reference sequence). Unmatched junction bases numbered 12, after V lost 5 bases and J lost 4 bases. The CDR3 loop reads CSAGLRGAWGETQYF. As DNA, the CDR3 is TGCAGTGCTGGACTGCGGGGGGCCTGGGGAGAGACCCAGTACTTC.

The chain uses TRBV12-3 or TRBV12-4 and TRBJ1-5; 7 nucleotides align to TRBD1. V dropped 2 bases and J dropped 3; count of bases not matched to a gene: 4. The CDR3 totals 15 residues. The CDR3 sequence is CASSLRGGVNQPQHF. The CDR3 nucleotides are TGTGCCAGCAGTTTAAGAGGGGGCGTCAATCAGCCCCAGCATTTT.

This clonotype has ten or more counts. The gene calls are TRBV6-2 or TRBV6-3 and TRBJ1-2; D is unclear. The ends were cut back, 2 bases at V and 11 bases at J, with 15 bases in the middle. The CDR3 length is 13 residues. The germline V gene encodes CDR1 MNHEY and CDR2 SVGEGT. The DNA for the CDR3 is TGTGCCAGCAGTTACATGTTTTGGGATTTTTACACCTTC. The encoded protein is CASSYMFWDFYTF.

The chain uses TRBV2 and TRBJ1-5; TRBD1 matches 11 bases. Unmatched junction bases numbered 11, after V lost 6 bases and J lost 7 bases. The CDR3 sequence is 16 residues long. CDR1 and CDR2 from the germline V gene are SNHLY and FYNNEI. The CDR3 nucleotides read TGTGCCAGCAGGGCCGGGACAGGGGGTTTGCGGCAGCCCCAGCATTTT. It translates to CASRAGTGGLRQPQHF.